This entry is about one TCR beta chain. Original analysis: The authors estimated nucleated cell counts from reference gene primer amplification. Sequencing used immunoSEQ multiplex PCR; TCRdb keeps in-frame clones, though not all of them. For V, J and clone size, that table is used; D and trimming come from the DNA. This table has roughly 65,000 clones, about 86% appearing once. The data stem from a study of blood T cell repertoires in COVID-19. As for the study in general: Some COVID-19 samples were acute and others convalescent; all came from the United States, Italy and Spain.

V gave up 7 bases and J gave up 5 bases; unmatched junction bases: 9. There are 14 residues in the CDR3. Per the germline V gene, CDR1 is MDHEN and CDR2 is SYDVKM. The receptor was derived from a man aged 50-59 years with acute or convalescent COVID-19. Source material: peripheral blood. This chain joins TRBV28 and TRBJ1-2; 8 nucleotides agree with TRBD1. The CDR3 sequence is CASKTGQGAYGYTF. The CDR3 coding sequence is TGTGCCAGCAAAACAGGACAGGGAGCGTATGGCTACACCTTC.